This T cell receptor (beta chain) was identified in a study of blood T cell repertoires in COVID-19. Assay: immunoSEQ multiplex PCR; the TCRdb copy retains only in-frame clones and omits some. This sample has tens of thousands of clones; 81% occur once, and the top ten carry about 40%. Per germline, CDR1 MNHEY and CDR2 SVGAGI. J lost 4 bases, V lost 7 bases, and 8 bases had no gene match. The CDR3 is made up of 14 amino acids. The sample consisted of peripheral blood. This TCR was sampled from a man aged 80 or over with acute or convalescent COVID-19. This chain uses TRBV6-5 with TRBJ2-7, with 9 nucleotides matching TRBD2. The CDR3 sequence is CASTRLADVYEQYF. The CDR3 nucleotides read TGTGCCAGCACTCGACTAGCGGACGTTTACGAGCAGTACTTC.